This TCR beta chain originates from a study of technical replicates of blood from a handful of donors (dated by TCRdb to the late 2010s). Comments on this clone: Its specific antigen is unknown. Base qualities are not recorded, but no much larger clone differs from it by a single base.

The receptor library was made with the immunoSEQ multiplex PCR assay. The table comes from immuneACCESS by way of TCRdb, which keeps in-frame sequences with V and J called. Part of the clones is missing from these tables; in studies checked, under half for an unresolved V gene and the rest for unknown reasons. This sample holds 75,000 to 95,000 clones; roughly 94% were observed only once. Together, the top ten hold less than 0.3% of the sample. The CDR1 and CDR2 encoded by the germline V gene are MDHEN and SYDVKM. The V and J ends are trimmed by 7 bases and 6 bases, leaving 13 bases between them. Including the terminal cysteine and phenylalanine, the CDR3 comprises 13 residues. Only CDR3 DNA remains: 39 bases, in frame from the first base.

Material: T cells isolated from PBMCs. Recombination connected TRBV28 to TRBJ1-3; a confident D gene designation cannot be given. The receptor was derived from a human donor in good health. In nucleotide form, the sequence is TGTGCCAGCATTAACCTTCCTACAAACACCATATATTTT. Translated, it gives CASINLPTNTIYF.